This T cell receptor beta chain came from a study of human T cells and chemical hapten exposure. CDR3 size: 15 residues. The V gene lost 6 bases and the J gene lost 1 base, with 13 bases spanning the gap. Germline V lookup: CDR1 SGHTA, CDR2 FQGNSA. General observations from the study: A positive correlation with patch test score was found for PT1 expanded TCR counts.

Stated time point: patch test 2, 6 weeks after DPC sensitization. Sample treatment: therapeutic diphenylcyclopropenone sensitization with weekly scalp DPC. TCRdb reprocessed the RACE reads via MiXCR and lists one record per CDR3 protein. The data show about 54,000 distinct CDR3 sequences, just under 10% seen once. This clonotype was seen at least ten times. Its antigen is currently unknown. The sample in question was whole blood, obtained in connection with sensitization to the hapten diphenylcyclopropenone (DPC). V usage is TRBV7-2 and J usage is TRBJ1-5; possible D gene TRBD1, 5 bases. The sequence came from a woman aged 45-60 years with alopecia areata. Some clones in this sample may be carry-over from other donors' samples. Here the CDR3 reads CASSRGSGSNQPQHF. In nucleotides, the CDR3 is TGTGCCAGCAGTCGGGGGTCGGGAAGCAATCAGCCCCAGCATTTT. The full variable domain, rest sourced from reference TRBV7-2 and TRBJ1-5, is GAGVSQSPSNKVTEKGKDVELRCDPISGHTALYWYRQSLGQGLEFLIYFQGNSAPDKSGLPSDRFSAERTGGSVSTLTIQRTQQEDSAVYLCASSRGSGSNQPQHFGDGTRLSIL.